One sample yielded the 19 T cell receptor beta chains listed below, sequenced in a study of CD8+ T cells in alopecia areata. Sequencing relied on a cDNA template that was reverse transcribed from extracted RNA. The assay was immunoSEQ multiplex PCR, and TCRdb's table has in-frame clones only and misses some. The sample records about 120,000 clones, approximately 47% being singletons. The specimen was NKG2D-low CD8+ T cells sorted from blood. All receptors come from a human donor with alopecia areata.

The chain employs TRBV29-1 and TRBJ2-1; tentative D call: TRBD1 (5 bases). The CDR3 spans 14 residues. Looked up from germline, CDR1 is SQVTM and CDR2 is ANQGSEA. V lost 6 bases and J 2 bases, leaving 14 bases between the germline ends. This chain's CDR3 is CSVRAGWTYNEQFF. DNA for the CDR3: TGCAGCGTCAGGGCTGGGTGGACCTACAATGAGCAGTTCTTC.

The chain combines TRBV27 with TRBJ2-7; D remains unclear. The V end lost 3 bases, the J end lost 6 bases, and 6 bases lay between the germline ends. The CDR3 sequence is 11 residues long. Per the germline V gene, CDR1 is MNHEY and CDR2 is SMNVEV (reference sequence). For the CDR3, the DNA is TGTGCCAGCAGTTTGGGCTTCGAGCAGTACTTC. Amino acids: CASSLGFEQYF.

The DNA for the CDR3 is TGTGCCTGGTGGGGGACAGGGACCAATGAGCAGTTCTTC. It specifies CAWWGTGTNEQFF. The chain uses TRBV30 and TRBJ2-1; TRBD1 aligns across 9 bases. Trimming removed 5 bases from V and 6 bases from J; junction bases left unmatched: 5. Germline assignment: CDR1 GTSNPN and CDR2 SVGIG (reference sequence). This CDR3 comprises 13 residues.

V gene TRBV5-1 combines with J gene TRBJ2-7, with a weak D call TRBD1 (5 bases). V dropped 4 bases and J dropped 4 bases, with 18 bases sitting between them. The germline V gene has CDR1 SGHRS and CDR2 YFSETQ. This CDR3 is built from 15 residues. CDR3 sequence: CASSPNSQDPYEQYF. CDR3 coding DNA: TGCGCCAGCAGCCCCAACTCACAGGACCCATACGAGCAGTACTTC.

The chain carries TRBV29-1 and TRBJ2-5; weak D call: TRBD2 (5 bases). Near its end, the DNA agrees better with TRBJ2-7, so the J call may be wrong. The germline V gene encodes CDR1 SQVTM and CDR2 ANQGSEA. The CDR3 has 15 amino acids. The CDR3 spells CSVETSTSLPYEQYF. CDR3 sequence (DNA): TGCAGCGTTGAGACATCCACTAGTTTGCCCTACGAGCAGTACTTC.

Remarks on this clone: Other DNA sequences from this sample encode an identical CDR3 as well. CDR3 nucleotide sequence: TGCAGCGTTGTCGGCGGGAGCTCCTACAATGAGCAGTTCTTC. Encoded protein: CSVVGGSSYNEQFF. The chain has TRBV29-1 and TRBJ2-1; 7 bases are a match to TRBD2. CDR1 SQVTM and CDR2 ANQGSEA come from the germline V gene. The junction had 3 bases not matched to a gene; V was cut back by 4 bases and J by 0 bases. CDR3 length equals 14 residues.

This clone appeared a few times. J is TRBJ2-7 and V is TRBV29-1; TRBD2 matches at 9 bases. Trimming cost V 6 bases and J 2 bases; bases outside gene matches: 17. CDR1 and CDR2 from the germline V gene are SQVTM and ANQGSEA. CDR3 length equals 17 residues. The CDR3 sequence: CSVEGRAGGVSTYEQYF. The CDR3 DNA reads as TGCAGCGTCGAGGGCCGAGCGGGGGGCGTAAGCACCTACGAGCAGTACTTC.

Only a few counts were recorded for this clone. The rearrangement joins TRBV29-1 to TRBJ2-7; D could derive from TRBD1 or TRBD2 (6 bases each). From germline, CDR1 is SQVTM and CDR2 ANQGSEA. V gave up 4 bases and J gave up 6 bases, with 13 bases separating them. This CDR3 contains 12 residues. CDR3 region: CSVGGAHGEQYF. In nucleotides, the CDR3 is TGCAGCGTTGGGGGGGCCCATGGCGAGCAGTACTTC.

CDR3 nucleotide sequence: TGTGCCAGCAGTAGGGGGCAGGGGGCCTACAATGAGCAGTTCTTC. Residues: CASSRGQGAYNEQFF. The chain carries TRBV6-6 and TRBJ2-1; TRBD1 agrees at 7 bases. CDR3 length: 15 amino acids. V shed 5 bases, J shed 2 bases, and the junction held 6 bases outside the gene matches. From germline, CDR1 is MNHNY and CDR2 SVGAGI (reference sequence).

The chain recombines TRBV5-1 with TRBJ2-3; 9 nucleotides line up with TRBD2. Germline trimming cut 1 base from V and 5 bases from J; bases unmatched to any gene: 14. This CDR3 is 18 amino acids long. From germline, CDR1 is SGHRS and CDR2 YFSETQ. CDR3 DNA sequence: TGCGCCAGCAGCTTGCCCCCTAGCGGGGAAGGTCTTGGAGATACGCAGTATTTT. Its translation is CASSLPPSGEGLGDTQYF.

CDR3 sequence: CASSGTGATEAFF. The CDR3 bases are TGTGCCAGCAGTGGGACAGGGGCGACTGAAGCTTTCTTT. The V gene is TRBV2, the J gene TRBJ1-1; TRBD1 aligns across 9 bases. Germline V lookup: CDR1 SNHLY, CDR2 FYNNEI. The junction had 2 bases not matched to a gene; V was cut back by 4 bases and J by 5 bases. The CDR3 length is 13 residues.

The chain uses TRBV4-1 and TRBJ1-2; no reliable D call. CDR3 length: 13 amino acids. V gave up 2 bases and J gave up 3 bases, with 7 bases separating them. Germline CDR1 and CDR2: MGHRA and YSYEKL. CDR3: CASSQKSDYGYTF. As DNA, the CDR3 is TGCGCCAGCAGCCAAAAGAGCGACTATGGCTACACCTTC.

The rearrangement uses TRBV14 and TRBJ2-1, with D perhaps matching TRBD1 (5 bases). The CDR3 spans 15 residues. The germline V gene has CDR1 SGHDN and CDR2 FVKESK. V lost 7 bases to trimming and J lost 5 bases, with 18 bases between them. For the CDR3, the DNA is TGTGCCAGCATCAGGGCAGACTCATTGGACAATGAGCAGTTCTTC. It is translated as CASIRADSLDNEQFF.

The chain recombines TRBV4-1 with TRBJ2-3; D not resolved. Germline assignment: CDR1 MGHRA and CDR2 YSYEKL. The CDR3 sequence is 13 residues long. Trimming left V 1 base short and J 5 bases short, with 7 bases between. In DNA form, the CDR3 reads TGCGCCAGCAGCCAAGCCCTCCAAGATACGCAGTATTTT. Amino acids: CASSQALQDTQYF.

The CDR3 loop reads CASSRTGELFF. DNA of the CDR3: TGCGCCAGCAGTAGGACCGGGGAGCTGTTTTTT. The chain joins TRBV5-1 to TRBJ2-2, with no clear D. The CDR3 runs to 11 residues. In germline, CDR1 is SGHRS, CDR2 YFSETQ. Trimming shortened V by 5 bases and J by 5 bases, and 4 bases separated the two germline ends.

This clone was counted a few times. As DNA, the CDR3 is TGTGCCAGCAGCTCCGGCAACATGGAGACCCAGTACTTC. Protein product: CASSSGNMETQYF. The chain carries TRBV5-6 and TRBJ2-5; D remains unclear. Germline CDR1 and CDR2: SGHDT and YYEEEE. CDR3 length: 13 residues. The germline V and J ends were trimmed by 3 bases and 5 bases, with 11 bases remaining between them.

The gene calls are TRBV29-1 and TRBJ2-5; 8 nucleotides line up with TRBD2. Germline trimming cut 7 bases from V and 3 bases from J; bases unmatched to any gene: 4. The CDR3 runs to 12 residues. Germline V lookup: CDR1 SQVTM, CDR2 ANQGSEA. The CDR3 DNA is TGCAGCGGCCAGGGACTAGAAGAGACCCAGTACTTC. Its translation: CSGQGLEETQYF.

The V gene is TRBV9, the J gene TRBJ2-7, with D perhaps TRBD1 (7 bases). In germline, CDR1 is SGDLS, CDR2 YYNGEE. This CDR3 comprises 16 residues. Deletions cut 3 bases from V and 4 bases from J, with 20 bases between. Written as DNA, the CDR3 is TGTGCCAGCAGCGCACCTCGGACAGGAGGGGATTACGAGCAGTACTTC. Its protein product is CASSAPRTGGDYEQYF.

CDR3 loop: CASSPGTEAFF. CDR3 DNA: TGTGCCAGCAGCCCCGGGACAGAAGCTTTCTTT. The chain couples TRBV7-2 to TRBJ1-1; TRBD1 is a possible D gene (6 bases). Trimming removed 5 bases from V and 8 bases from J, with 9 bases in between. This CDR3 spans 11 amino acids. The germline gives CDR1 SGHTA, CDR2 FQGNSA.